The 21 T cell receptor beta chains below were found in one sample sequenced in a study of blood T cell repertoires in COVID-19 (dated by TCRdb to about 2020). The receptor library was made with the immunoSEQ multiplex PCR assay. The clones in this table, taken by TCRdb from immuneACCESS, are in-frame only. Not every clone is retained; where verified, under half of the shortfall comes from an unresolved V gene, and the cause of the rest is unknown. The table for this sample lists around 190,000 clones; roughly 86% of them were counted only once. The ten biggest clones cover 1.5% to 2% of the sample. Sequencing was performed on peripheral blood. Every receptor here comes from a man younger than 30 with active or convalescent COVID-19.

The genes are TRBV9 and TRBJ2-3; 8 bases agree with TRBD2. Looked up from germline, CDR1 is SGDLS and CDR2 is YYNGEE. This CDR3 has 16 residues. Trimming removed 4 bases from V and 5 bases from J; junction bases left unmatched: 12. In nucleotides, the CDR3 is TGTGCCAGCAGCCCCCCGGGATTAGCGGGACAAGATACGCAGTATTTT. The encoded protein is CASSPPGLAGQDTQYF.

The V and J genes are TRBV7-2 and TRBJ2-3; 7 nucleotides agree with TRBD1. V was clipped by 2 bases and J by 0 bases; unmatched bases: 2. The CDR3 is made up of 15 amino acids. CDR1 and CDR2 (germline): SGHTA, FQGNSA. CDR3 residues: CASSLTGQSTDTQYF. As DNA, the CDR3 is TGTGCCAGCAGCTTAACGGGACAGAGCACAGATACGCAGTATTTT.

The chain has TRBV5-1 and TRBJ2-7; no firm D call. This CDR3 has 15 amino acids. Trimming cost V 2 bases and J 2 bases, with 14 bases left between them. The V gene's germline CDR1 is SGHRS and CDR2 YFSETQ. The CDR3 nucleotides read TGCGCCAGCAGCTTAGAACAGCTTCCCCCCTACGAGCAGTACTTC. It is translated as CASSLEQLPPYEQYF.

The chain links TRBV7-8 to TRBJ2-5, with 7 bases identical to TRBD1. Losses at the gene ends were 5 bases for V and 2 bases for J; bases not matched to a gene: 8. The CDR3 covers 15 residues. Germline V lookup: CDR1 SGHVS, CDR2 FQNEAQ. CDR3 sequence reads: CASSPLPGQQETQYF. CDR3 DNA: TGTGCCAGCAGCCCCCTTCCGGGACAGCAAGAGACCCAGTACTTC.

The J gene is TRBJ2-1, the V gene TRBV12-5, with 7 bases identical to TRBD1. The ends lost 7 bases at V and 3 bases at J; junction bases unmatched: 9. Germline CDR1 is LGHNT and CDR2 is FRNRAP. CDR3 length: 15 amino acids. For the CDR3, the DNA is TGTGCTAGTGCCTGGACAGGACCACTCTACAATGAGCAGTTCTTC. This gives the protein CASAWTGPLYNEQFF. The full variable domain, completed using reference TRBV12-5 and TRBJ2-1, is DARVTQTPRHKVTEMGQEVTMRCQPILGHNTVFWYRQTMMQGLELLAYFRNRAPLDDSGMPKDRFSAEMPDATLATLKIQPSEPRDSAVYFCASAWTGPLYNEQFFGPGTRLTVL.

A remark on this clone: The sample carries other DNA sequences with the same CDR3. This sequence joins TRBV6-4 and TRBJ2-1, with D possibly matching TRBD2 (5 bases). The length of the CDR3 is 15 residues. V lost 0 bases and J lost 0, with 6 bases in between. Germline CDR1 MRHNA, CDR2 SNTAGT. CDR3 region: CASSDSGSSYNEQFF. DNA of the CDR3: TGTGCCAGCAGTGACTCAGGGAGCTCCTACAATGAGCAGTTCTTC.

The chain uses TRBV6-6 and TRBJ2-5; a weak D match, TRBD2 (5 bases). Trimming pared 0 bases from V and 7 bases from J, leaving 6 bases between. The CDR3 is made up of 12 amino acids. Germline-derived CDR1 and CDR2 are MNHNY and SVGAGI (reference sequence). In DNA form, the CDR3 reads TGTGCCAGCAGTTACTCCGAGGGGACCCAGTACTTC. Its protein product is CASSYSEGTQYF.

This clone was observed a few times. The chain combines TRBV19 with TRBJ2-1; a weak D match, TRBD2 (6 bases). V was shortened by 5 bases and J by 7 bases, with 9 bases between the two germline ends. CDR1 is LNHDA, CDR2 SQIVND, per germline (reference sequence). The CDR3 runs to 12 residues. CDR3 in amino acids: CASSGDLNEQFF. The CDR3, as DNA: TGTGCCAGTAGTGGGGACTTAAATGAGCAGTTCTTC.

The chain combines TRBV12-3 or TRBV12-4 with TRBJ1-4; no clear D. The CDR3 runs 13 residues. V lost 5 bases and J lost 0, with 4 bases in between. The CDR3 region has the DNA TGTGCCAGCAGTCCGGCAACTAATGAAAAACTGTTTTTT. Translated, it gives CASSPATNEKLFF.

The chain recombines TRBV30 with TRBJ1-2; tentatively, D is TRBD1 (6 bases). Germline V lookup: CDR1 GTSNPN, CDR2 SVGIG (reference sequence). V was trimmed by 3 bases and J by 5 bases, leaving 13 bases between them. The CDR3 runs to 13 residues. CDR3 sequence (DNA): TGTGCCTGGAGCGGGGGGCGTACGTATGGCTACACCTTC. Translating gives CAWSGGRTYGYTF. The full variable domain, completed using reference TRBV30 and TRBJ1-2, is SQTIHQWPATLVQPVGSPLSLECTVEGTSNPNLYWYRQAAGRGLQLLFYSVGIGQISSEVPQNLSASRPQDRQFILSSKKLLLSDSGFYLCAWSGGRTYGYTFGSGTRLTVV.

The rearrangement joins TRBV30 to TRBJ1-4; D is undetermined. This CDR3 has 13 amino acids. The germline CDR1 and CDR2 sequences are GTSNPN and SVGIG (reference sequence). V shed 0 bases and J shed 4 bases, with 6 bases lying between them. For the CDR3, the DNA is TGTGCCTGGAGTGTATCCCTTAATGAAAAACTGTTTTTT. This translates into CAWSVSLNEKLFF.

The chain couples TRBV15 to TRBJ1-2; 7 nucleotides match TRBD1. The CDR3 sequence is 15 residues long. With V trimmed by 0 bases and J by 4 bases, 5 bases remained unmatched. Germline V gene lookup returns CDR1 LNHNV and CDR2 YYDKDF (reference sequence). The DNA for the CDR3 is TGTGCCACCAGCAGAGATCGCCGGGACAGCTATGGCTACACCTTC. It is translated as CATSRDRRDSYGYTF.

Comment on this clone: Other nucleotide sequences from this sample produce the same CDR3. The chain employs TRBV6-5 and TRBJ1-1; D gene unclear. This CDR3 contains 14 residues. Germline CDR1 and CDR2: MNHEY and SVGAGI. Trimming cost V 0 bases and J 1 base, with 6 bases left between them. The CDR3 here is CASSYSTRNTEAFF. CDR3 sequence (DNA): TGTGCCAGCAGTTACTCGACACGGAACACTGAAGCTTTCTTT.

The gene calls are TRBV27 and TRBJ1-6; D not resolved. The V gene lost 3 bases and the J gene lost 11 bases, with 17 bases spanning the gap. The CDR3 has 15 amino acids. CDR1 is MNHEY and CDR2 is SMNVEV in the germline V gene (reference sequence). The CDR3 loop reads CASSLARQSRAPLHF. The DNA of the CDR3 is TGTGCCAGCAGTTTGGCACGCCAATCTCGGGCACCCCTCCACTTT.

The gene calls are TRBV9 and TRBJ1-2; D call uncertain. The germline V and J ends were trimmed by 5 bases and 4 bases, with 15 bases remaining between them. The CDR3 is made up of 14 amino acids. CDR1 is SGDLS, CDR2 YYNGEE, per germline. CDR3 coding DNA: TGTGCCAGCAGTCCCTCCCCAGGCCTCTATGGCTACACCTTC. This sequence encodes CASSPSPGLYGYTF.

The CDR3 protein is CASSQARSTDTQYF. As DNA, the CDR3 is TGCGCCAGCAGCCAAGCCAGGAGCACAGATACGCAGTATTTT. This chain links TRBV4-3 with TRBJ2-3; no reliable D call. This CDR3 spans 14 amino acids. Germline CDR1 and CDR2: LGHNA and YSLEER. V lost 1 base and J lost 0, with 5 bases in between.

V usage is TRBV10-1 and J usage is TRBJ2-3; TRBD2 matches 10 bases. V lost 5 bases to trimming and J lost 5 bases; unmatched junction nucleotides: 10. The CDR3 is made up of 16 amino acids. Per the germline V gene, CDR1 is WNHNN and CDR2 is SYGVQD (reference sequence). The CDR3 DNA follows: TGCGCCAGCAGTAGTCGAGCGGGGGGGCCGTTAGATACGCAGTATTTT. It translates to CASSSRAGGPLDTQYF.

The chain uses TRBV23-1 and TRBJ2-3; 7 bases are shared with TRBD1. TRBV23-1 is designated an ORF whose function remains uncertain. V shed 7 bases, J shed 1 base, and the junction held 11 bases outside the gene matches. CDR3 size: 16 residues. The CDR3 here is CASTSRGGAGTDTQYF. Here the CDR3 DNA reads TGCGCCAGCACTTCAAGAGGGGGCGCGGGCACAGATACGCAGTATTTT.

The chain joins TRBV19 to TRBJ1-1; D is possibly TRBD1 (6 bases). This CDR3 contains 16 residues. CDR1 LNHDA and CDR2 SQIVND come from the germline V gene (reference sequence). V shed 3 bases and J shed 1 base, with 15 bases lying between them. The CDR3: CASSIRQAVANTEAFF. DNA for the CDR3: TGTGCCAGTAGTATTCGACAGGCAGTCGCGAACACTGAAGCTTTCTTT.

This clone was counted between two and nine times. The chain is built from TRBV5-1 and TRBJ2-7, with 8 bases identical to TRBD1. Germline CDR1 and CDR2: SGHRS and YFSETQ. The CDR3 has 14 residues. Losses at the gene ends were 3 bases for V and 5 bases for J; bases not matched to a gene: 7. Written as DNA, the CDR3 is TGCGCCAGCAGCTCTTCAGGGGGCTGGAACGAGCAGTACTTC. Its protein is CASSSSGGWNEQYF.

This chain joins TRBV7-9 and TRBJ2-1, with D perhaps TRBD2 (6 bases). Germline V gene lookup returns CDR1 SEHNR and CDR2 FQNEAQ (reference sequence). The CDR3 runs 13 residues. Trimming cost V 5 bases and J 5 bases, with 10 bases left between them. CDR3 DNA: TGTGCCAGCAGCCCGGGGGTCCACAATGAGCAGTTCTTC. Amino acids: CASSPGVHNEQFF.